The 14 T cell receptor beta chains below all came from one sample that was sequenced in a study of long-term antiretroviral therapy in people with HIV. Running of the v3.0 immunoSEQ assay took place at survey level. Only in-frame clones appear in the TCRdb table, and some are missing; sequencing was by immunoSEQ multiplex PCR. The sample yields about 20,000 clones, around 81% seen once. This specimen was unsorted PBMCs, taken 2.9 years after starting antiretroviral therapy. These receptors all stem from a woman in her 30s with HIV.

In DNA form, the CDR3 reads TGTGCCAGCAGCCGGAACGCGGGCAATCAGCCCCAGCATTTT. Translation gives CASSRNAGNQPQHF. The chain joins TRBV7-2 to TRBJ1-5; no clear D gene. CDR3 size: 14 residues. Between the trimmed V and J ends, which lost 5 bases and 2 bases, there was a span of 10 bases. Germline CDR1 and CDR2: SGHTA and FQGNSA.

This clone has just one count. This sequence joins TRBV11-2 and TRBJ1-1; D perhaps matches TRBD1 (5 bases). The V end lost 2 bases, the J end lost 1 base, and 8 bases lay between the germline ends. This CDR3 is built from 14 residues. Per the germline V gene, CDR1 is SGHAT and CDR2 is FQNNGV. CDR3 region: CASSLWGGNTEAFF. The CDR3 DNA is TGTGCCAGCAGCTTATGGGGGGGGAACACTGAAGCTTTCTTT.

This chain links TRBV5-1 with TRBJ1-1, with D unresolved. The CDR3 consists of 12 residues. Germline CDR1 and CDR2: SGHRS and YFSETQ. V was shortened by 2 bases and J by 3 bases, with 5 bases between the two germline ends. CDR3 residues: CASSFGDTEAFF. The CDR3 DNA reads as TGCGCCAGCAGCTTTGGTGACACTGAAGCTTTCTTT.

The rearrangement joins TRBV30 to TRBJ2-7; possibly TRBD2 for D (6 bases). The V and J ends lost 2 bases and 5 bases respectively, with 16 bases between them. The CDR3 contains 14 residues. Per germline, CDR1 GTSNPN and CDR2 SVGIG (reference sequence). CDR3 coding DNA: TGTGCCTGGAGTACCGGGACTGGATCCCACGAGCAGTACTTC. Residues: CAWSTGTGSHEQYF.

V gene TRBV7-3 combines with J gene TRBJ2-7; 9 nucleotides agree with TRBD1. Germline CDR1 is SGHTA and CDR2 is FQGTGA. The CDR3 extends over 13 amino acids. Germline trimming cut 5 bases from V and 4 bases from J; bases unmatched to any gene: 3. In DNA form, the CDR3 reads TGTGCCAGCAGCCCCGGGACAGGGTACGAGCAGTACTTC. Translated, it gives CASSPGTGYEQYF.

The V and J genes are TRBV29-1 and TRBJ1-2; D gene ambiguous. The CDR3 covers 11 residues. V was pared by 3 bases and J by 3 bases, with 5 bases between. Germline CDR1 SQVTM, CDR2 ANQGSEA. The CDR3 sequence: CSVEVDYGYTF. CDR3 bases: TGCAGCGTTGAGGTTGACTATGGCTACACCTTC.

The chain links TRBV2 to TRBJ1-3, with 7 nucleotides matching TRBD1. Germline V gives CDR1 SNHLY, CDR2 FYNNEI. The CDR3 contains 13 residues. V lost 8 bases and J lost 8; bases outside the gene matches: 9. CDR3: CASGRDRRDTIYF. DNA of the CDR3: TGTGCCAGCGGAAGGGACAGAAGAGACACCATATATTTT.

The rearrangement joins TRBV5-1 to TRBJ1-1; no clear D gene. Trimming stripped 0 bases from V and 3 bases from J, with 12 bases between. The CDR3 covers 15 residues. CDR1 and CDR2 from the germline V gene are SGHRS and YFSETQ. The CDR3 DNA reads TGCGCCAGCAGCTTGGGCGGGAGTCCTTACACTGAAGCTTTCTTT. Its protein product is CASSLGGSPYTEAFF.

V usage is TRBV4-1 and J usage is TRBJ2-3; 9 bases line up with TRBD1. Per germline, CDR1 MGHRA and CDR2 YSYEKL. The CDR3 consists of 15 residues. Losses at the gene ends were 7 bases for V and 4 bases for J; bases not matched to a gene: 9. The CDR3 DNA sequence: TGCGCCAGCAAGGGGACAGGGAGTGGATCAGATACGCAGTATTTT. As protein: CASKGTGSGSDTQYF.

The chain uses TRBV7-2 and TRBJ1-5; a weak D match, TRBD1 (6 bases). The germline CDR1 and CDR2 sequences are SGHTA and FQGNSA. The CDR3 is 17 amino acids. Trimming stripped 0 bases from V and 11 bases from J, with 23 bases between. The CDR3 DNA reads as TGTGCCAGCAGCTTAGCGGGTCCACACAGGGCAACGGGAGCCCAGCATTTT. Residues: CASSLAGPHRATGAQHF.

The chain joins TRBV9 to TRBJ2-1, with no clear D. Germline loops: CDR1 SGDLS, CDR2 YYNGEE. The ends were cut back, 4 bases at V and 5 bases at J, with 7 bases in the middle. The CDR3 length is 12 residues. In DNA, the CDR3 is TGTGCCAGCAGCACCTTAGACAATGAGCAGTTCTTC. Its protein is CASSTLDNEQFF. Using reference TRBV9 and TRBJ2-1 for the parts outside the CDR3, the full variable domain is DSGVTQTPKHLITATGQRVTLRCSPRSGDLSVYWYQQSLDQGLQFLIQYYNGEERAKGNILERFSAQQFPDLHSELNLSSLELGDSALYFCASSTLDNEQFFGPGTRLTVL.

This clone was seen a single time. This rearrangement joins TRBV6-5 to TRBJ1-1, with 9 bases matching TRBD1. The junction had 5 bases not matched to a gene; V was cut back by 6 bases and J by 0 bases. The germline V gene encodes CDR1 MNHEY and CDR2 SVGAGI. The CDR3 sequence is 15 residues long. The chain's CDR3 is CASSPGQGMNTEAFF. The CDR3 DNA sequence: TGTGCCAGCAGCCCTGGACAGGGGATGAACACTGAAGCTTTCTTT.

CDR3 DNA sequence: TGTGCCATCAGTGAGACCACAGATACGCAGTATTTT. Protein: CAISETTDTQYF. The rearrangement uses TRBV10-3 and TRBJ2-3; D unclear. Deletions cut 2 bases from V and 2 bases from J, with 2 bases between. Per the germline V gene, CDR1 is ENHRY and CDR2 is SYGVKD. The CDR3 totals 12 residues.

V is TRBV7-3 and J is TRBJ2-7, with D possibly being TRBD1 (6 bases). Trimming took off 2 bases at V and 7 bases at J, with 12 bases between the two ends. The CDR3 contains 13 residues. Germline CDR1 reads SGHTA; CDR2 reads FQGTGA. The DNA of the CDR3 is TGTGCCAGCAGCTTATCGGGGCAGGGGGAGCAGTACTTC. This sequence encodes CASSLSGQGEQYF.